This entry lists 25 T cell receptor beta chains sequenced from one sample in a study of OX40 agonist ivuxolimab in advanced cancers. Sequenced by immunoSEQ multiplex PCR; TCRdb stores in-frame clones only, minus some. The data contain approximately 91,000 clones, 80% to 90% of them singletons. The material sequenced was CD4+ or CD8+ T cells sorted from blood, taken in a trial of the OX40 agonist ivuxolimab. The receptors come from an adult with an advanced solid tumor such as melanoma, head and neck, liver or kidney cancer.

The V gene is TRBV7-7, the J gene TRBJ2-5; TRBD1 is a possible D gene (6 bases). In germline, CDR1 is SSHAT, CDR2 FNYEAQ (reference sequence). V lost 8 bases to trimming and J lost 0 bases, with 22 bases between them. This CDR3 spans 17 amino acids. The CDR3 spells CASGAGPKRGNQETQYF. The CDR3, as DNA: TGTGCCAGCGGGGCAGGCCCGAAGAGGGGGAACCAAGAGACCCAGTACTTC.

This rearrangement joins TRBV27 to TRBJ1-5; D gene ambiguous. The V end lost 2 bases, the J end lost 2 bases, and 7 bases lay between the germline ends. Germline CDR1 reads MNHEY; CDR2 reads SMNVEV (reference sequence). The CDR3 is made up of 14 amino acids. In DNA form, the CDR3 reads TGTGCCAGCAGTTTAGTAGGTGGCAATCAGCCCCAGCATTTT. Translating gives CASSLVGGNQPQHF.

This chain joins TRBV6-5 and TRBJ2-5, with a weak D call TRBD2 (6 bases). This CDR3 has 14 residues. V dropped 2 bases and J dropped 7 bases, with 14 bases sitting between them. The germline gives CDR1 MNHEY, CDR2 SVGAGI. The CDR3 region has the DNA TGTGCCAGCAGTTACCCGGACCAAGCGGGGACCCAGTACTTC. This codes for CASSYPDQAGTQYF.

This clone was found a few times. V usage is TRBV10-3 and J usage is TRBJ2-1; TRBD2 is a possible D gene (5 bases). Germline V gene sequence: CDR1 ENHRY, CDR2 SYGVKD. Trimming took 8 bases from V and 3 from J, leaving 14 bases between them. The CDR3 contains 14 residues. The CDR3 nucleotides are TGTGCCATCCAAACTAGAAAGGGCTACAATGAGCAGTTCTTC. This gives the protein CAIQTRKGYNEQFF.

V and J are TRBV19 and TRBJ2-7; 9 bases are shared with TRBD1. Per germline, CDR1 LNHDA and CDR2 SQIVND (reference sequence). Trimming at V came to 4 bases and at J to 6 bases, leaving 10 bases not matched to a gene. CDR3 length equals 15 residues. The CDR3 nucleotides read TGTGCCAGTAGTACCAACAGGGGGCGTTGGTCCGAGCAGTACTTC. It codes for CASSTNRGRWSEQYF.

The rearrangement joins TRBV28 to TRBJ2-6; 9 bases line up with TRBD1. The germline V gene encodes CDR1 MDHEN and CDR2 SYDVKM. The CDR3 has 16 residues. V trimming: 5 bases; J trimming: 0 bases; junction bases outside the gene matches: 2. DNA of the CDR3: TGTGCCAGCAGTCGGACAGGGGCCTCTGGGGCCAACGTCCTGACTTTC. Its translation: CASSRTGASGANVLTF.

J is TRBJ1-6 and V is TRBV28; D is perhaps TRBD1 (6 bases). V was clipped by 6 bases and J by 9 bases, with 21 bases between them. In germline, CDR1 is MDHEN, CDR2 SYDVKM. This CDR3 is built from 16 residues. The CDR3 here is CASSSLGRGGGSPLHF. The CDR3 DNA reads as TGTGCCAGCAGCTCACTGGGGCGGGGGGGCGGTTCACCCCTCCACTTT.

V gene TRBV10-3 combines with J gene TRBJ2-3, with D possibly matching TRBD2 (6 bases). Germline CDR1 is ENHRY and CDR2 is SYGVKD. This CDR3 has 14 amino acids. V lost 7 bases and J 6 bases, leaving 17 bases between the germline ends. CDR3: CAITHSGPEDTQYF. The CDR3 DNA is TGTGCCATCACCCATAGCGGCCCCGAGGATACGCAGTATTTT.

This clone appeared a few times. CDR3 in DNA: TGTGCCAGCCTCTTCTTAGCGGGAGACACAGATACGCAGTATTTT. Translating it yields CASLFLAGDTDTQYF. The J gene is TRBJ2-3, the V gene TRBV6-1; TRBD2 matches at 9 bases. V lost 8 bases to trimming and J lost 2 bases; unmatched junction nucleotides: 8. CDR1 and CDR2 (germline): MNHNS, SASEGT. The CDR3 sequence is 15 residues long.

The V and J genes are TRBV6-1 and TRBJ1-2, with D perhaps TRBD1 (5 bases). Looked up from germline, CDR1 is MNHNS and CDR2 is SASEGT. The germline V and J ends were trimmed by 2 bases and 3 bases, with 10 bases remaining between them. The CDR3 sequence is 14 residues long. The CDR3 sequence: CASSENFRDYGYTF. Here the CDR3 DNA reads TGTGCCAGCAGTGAAAACTTCAGGGACTATGGCTACACCTTC.

The CDR3 here is CASSLVRGGGEAFF. The CDR3 region has the DNA TGTGCCAGCAGCTTAGTCAGAGGGGGCGGTGAAGCTTTCTTT. The chain combines TRBV11-2 with TRBJ1-1; the match to TRBD1 covers 7 bases. The J segment lost 7 bases and the V segment lost 1 base, leaving 6 bases of the junction unmatched. This CDR3 spans 14 amino acids. Germline V gives CDR1 SGHAT, CDR2 FQNNGV.

Of note for this clone: Additional DNA sequences in this sample encode the identical CDR3. The CDR3 loop is CARRGRAQETQYF. The CDR3 DNA sequence: TGTGCCCGCCGTGGTCGGGCCCAAGAGACCCAGTACTTC. The V and J genes are TRBV30 and TRBJ2-5; D is undetermined. The length of the CDR3 is 13 residues. Trimming shortened V by 8 bases and J by 1 base, and 14 bases separated the two germline ends. Germline lookup yields CDR1 GTSNPN and CDR2 SVGIG (reference sequence).

V and J are TRBV28 and TRBJ2-6, with D perhaps matching TRBD1 (5 bases). Between the trimmed V and J ends, which lost 4 bases and 0 bases, there was a span of 7 bases. CDR3 length equals 15 residues. Looked up from germline, CDR1 is MDHEN and CDR2 is SYDVKM. The CDR3 nucleotides are TGTGCCAGCAGTTCCAGGGTCTCTGGGGCCAACGTCCTGACTTTC. Its translation: CASSSRVSGANVLTF.

This chain uses TRBV28 with TRBJ1-1; 7 bases are a match to TRBD1. The CDR3 is 16 residues long. Germline V lookup: CDR1 MDHEN, CDR2 SYDVKM. The V segment lost 5 bases and the J segment 1 base; nucleotides outside the gene matches: 10. In DNA, the CDR3 is TGTGCCAGCAGTCCCTCTACCGGGACAGCGAACACTGAAGCTTTCTTT. Its translation is CASSPSTGTANTEAFF.

This clone showed up just once. The chain recombines TRBV7-2 with TRBJ2-1, with 14 bases identical to TRBD2. The V and J ends lost 7 bases and 10 bases, in that order; junction bases with no gene match: 9. CDR1 is SGHTA and CDR2 is FQGNSA in the germline V gene. This CDR3 has 15 amino acids. In DNA form, the CDR3 reads TGTGCCAGCACCCCGACTAGCGGGGGGGCTGGGGAGCAGTTCTTC. Its translation: CASTPTSGGAGEQFF.

The rearrangement links TRBV6-1 to TRBJ2-3; maybe TRBD2 (7 bases). Trimming took 4 bases from V and 8 from J, leaving 22 bases between them. The CDR3 extends over 16 amino acids. Germline V gene lookup returns CDR1 MNHNS and CDR2 SASEGT. This chain's CDR3 is CASSGGGTRGGGTQYF. The CDR3 region has the DNA TGTGCCAGCAGTGGGGGCGGGACACGGGGCGGGGGTACGCAGTATTTT.

This clone was observed a single time. The chain joins TRBV27 to TRBJ2-3; weak D call: TRBD1 (6 bases). Trimming took 6 bases from V and 1 from J, leaving 20 bases between them. Per the germline V gene, CDR1 is MNHEY and CDR2 is SMNVEV (reference sequence). The CDR3 loop spans 17 amino acids. This CDR3 reads CASSTTAQGGRTDTQYF. The CDR3 nucleotides read TGTGCCAGCAGCACAACGGCACAGGGTGGTCGCACAGATACGCAGTATTTT.

V gene TRBV18 combines with J gene TRBJ1-3; D perhaps matches TRBD1 (6 bases). Germline CDR1 and CDR2: KGHSH and LQKENI. The V end was cut by 1 base, the J end by 6 bases, with 10 bases between. The CDR3 covers 14 residues. The CDR3 is CASSPRYRENTIYF. The DNA for the CDR3 is TGTGCCAGCTCACCACGGTACAGGGAAAACACCATATATTTT.

This sequence joins TRBV18 and TRBJ1-2, with unresolved D. The V gene's germline CDR1 is KGHSH and CDR2 LQKENI. V lost 2 bases and J 2 bases, leaving 6 bases between the germline ends. The CDR3 extends over 13 amino acids. CDR3 DNA sequence: TGTGCCAGCTCACCAAAGCAGAACTATGGCTACACCTTC. Amino acid sequence: CASSPKQNYGYTF.

This sequence joins TRBV5-8 and TRBJ2-6; 7 bases are a match to TRBD1. Germline loops: CDR1 SGHTS, CDR2 YDEGEE. The J segment lost 3 bases and the V segment lost 4 bases, leaving 7 bases of the junction unmatched. The CDR3 spans 16 residues. CDR3: CASSNRQGGGANVLTF. In DNA form, the CDR3 reads TGTGCCAGCAGCAACCGACAGGGCGGTGGGGCCAACGTCCTGACTTTC. The variable domain in full, completed from reference TRBV5-8 and TRBJ2-6, reads EAGVTQSPTHLIKTRGQQATLRCSPISGHTSVYWYQQALGLGLQFLLWYDEGEERNRGNFPPRFSGRQFPNYSSELNVNALELEDSALYLCASSNRQGGGANVLTFGAGSRLTVL.

This clone was detected a few times. V usage is TRBV5-6 and J usage is TRBJ1-1; possible D gene TRBD1, 5 bases. CDR3 size: 14 residues. The germline V gene encodes CDR1 SGHDT and CDR2 YYEEEE. The V end lost 2 bases, the J end lost 1 base, and 9 bases lay between the germline ends. Here the CDR3 DNA reads TGTGCCAGCAGCTTCCCGGGACCGAACACTGAAGCTTTCTTT. Translating gives CASSFPGPNTEAFF.

The genes are TRBV19 and TRBJ1-2, with 7 bases lining up with TRBD1. This CDR3 has 16 amino acids. The germline V gene encodes CDR1 LNHDA and CDR2 SQIVND (reference sequence). V shed 1 base and J 2 bases; nucleotides not matched to a gene: 7. Written as DNA, the CDR3 is TGTGCCAGTAGTATAGTTGCTGGGACAGTGAACTATGGCTACACCTTC. This sequence encodes CASSIVAGTVNYGYTF.

The gene calls are TRBV4-3 and TRBJ2-3, with 8 bases matching TRBD2. Germline assignment: CDR1 LGHNA and CDR2 YSLEER. CDR3 length equals 18 residues. Germline trimming cut 5 bases from V and 0 bases from J; bases unmatched to any gene: 13. Here the CDR3 reads CASSLWSGGQTSTDTQYF. In DNA, the CDR3 is TGCGCCAGCAGCTTATGGAGCGGGGGTCAGACTAGCACAGATACGCAGTATTTT.

V gene TRBV19 combines with J gene TRBJ1-6; D is possibly TRBD1 (5 bases). There are 15 residues in the CDR3. CDR1 LNHDA and CDR2 SQIVND come from the germline V gene (reference sequence). The V end was cut by 2 bases, the J end by 7 bases, with 12 bases between. CDR3 protein: CASSIQRGLNSPLHF. The CDR3, as DNA: TGTGCCAGTAGTATACAACGGGGGTTGAATTCACCCCTCCACTTT.

The V gene is TRBV5-6, the J gene TRBJ1-3; TRBD1 agrees at 7 bases. CDR1 is SGHDT and CDR2 is YYEEEE in the germline V gene. The CDR3 is 16 residues long. V shed 4 bases and J 2 bases; nucleotides not matched to a gene: 9. CDR3: CASSVTVQGAGNTIYF. The CDR3 region has the DNA TGTGCCAGCAGCGTGACAGTGCAGGGGGCTGGAAACACCATATATTTT.